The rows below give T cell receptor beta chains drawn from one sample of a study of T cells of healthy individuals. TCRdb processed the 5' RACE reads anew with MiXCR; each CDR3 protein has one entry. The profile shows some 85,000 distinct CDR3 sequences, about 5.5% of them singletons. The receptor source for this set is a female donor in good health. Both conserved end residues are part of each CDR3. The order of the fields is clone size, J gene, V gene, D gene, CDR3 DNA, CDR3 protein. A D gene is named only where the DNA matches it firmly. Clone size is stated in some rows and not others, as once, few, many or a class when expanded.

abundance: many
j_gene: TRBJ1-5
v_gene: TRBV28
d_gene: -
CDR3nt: TGTGCCAGCAGTTTACCGACTAGCAATCAGCCCCAGCATTTT
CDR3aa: CASSLPTSNQPQHF

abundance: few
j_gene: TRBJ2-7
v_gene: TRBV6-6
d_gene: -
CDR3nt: TGTGCCAGCAGCAACCGGGACCTACTATCTTTGTACTTC
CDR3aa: CASSNRDLLSLYF

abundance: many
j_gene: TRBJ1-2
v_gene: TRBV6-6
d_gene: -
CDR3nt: TGTGCCAGCAGTTACTCGGAAGGGGTGAATGGCTACACCTTC
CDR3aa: CASSYSEGVNGYTF

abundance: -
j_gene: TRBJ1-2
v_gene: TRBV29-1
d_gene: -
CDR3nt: TGCAGCGTTGATCGCCTCAGGCTGGGGTATGGCTACACCTTC
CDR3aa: CSVDRLRLGYGYTF

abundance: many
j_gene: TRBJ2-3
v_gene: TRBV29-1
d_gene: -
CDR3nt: TGCAGCGTTGTCAGGGCTAGCACAGATACGCAGTATTTT
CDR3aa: CSVVRASTDTQYF

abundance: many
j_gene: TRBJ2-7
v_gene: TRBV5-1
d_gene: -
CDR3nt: TGCGCCAGCAGCTTGGACAGGTCGAGCTCCTACGAGCAGTACTTC
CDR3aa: CASSLDRSSSYEQYF

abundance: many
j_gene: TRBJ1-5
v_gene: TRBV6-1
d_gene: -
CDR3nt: TGTGCCAGCATCGAGAAACTCTATAGCAATCAGCCCCAGCATTTT
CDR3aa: CASIEKLYSNQPQHF

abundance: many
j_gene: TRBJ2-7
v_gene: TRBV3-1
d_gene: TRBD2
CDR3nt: TGTGCCAGCAGCTATGGGACTAGCGGGAGTTTCTACGAGCAGTACTTC
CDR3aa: CASSYGTSGSFYEQYF

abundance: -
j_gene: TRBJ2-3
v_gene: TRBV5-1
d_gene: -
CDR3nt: TGCGCCAGCAGCTTGGAAAGTGTTATGAGCACAGATACGCAGTATTTT
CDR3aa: CASSLESVMSTDTQYF

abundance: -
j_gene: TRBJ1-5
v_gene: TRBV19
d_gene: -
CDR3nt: TGTGCCAGTAGTACACAGGGAAATAGCAATCAGCCCCAGCATTTT
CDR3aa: CASSTQGNSNQPQHF

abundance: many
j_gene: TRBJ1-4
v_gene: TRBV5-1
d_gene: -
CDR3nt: TGCGCCAGCAGCTCCCAGGCCCTCGGGGAAAAACTGTTTTTT
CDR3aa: CASSSQALGEKLFF

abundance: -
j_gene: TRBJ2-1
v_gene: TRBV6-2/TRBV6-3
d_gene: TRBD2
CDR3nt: TGTGCCAGCACCCAAGCGGGAAGCTCCTACAATGAGCAGTTCTTC
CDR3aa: CASTQAGSSYNEQFF

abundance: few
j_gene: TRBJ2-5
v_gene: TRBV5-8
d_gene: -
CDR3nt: TGTGCCAGCAGCTTTATCGAGACCCAGTACTTC
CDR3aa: CASSFIETQYF

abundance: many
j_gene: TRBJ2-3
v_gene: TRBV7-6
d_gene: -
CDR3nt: TGTGCCAGCAGCTTACACCCAGCGCCTAAGCGAGATACGCAGTATTTT
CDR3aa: CASSLHPAPKRDTQYF

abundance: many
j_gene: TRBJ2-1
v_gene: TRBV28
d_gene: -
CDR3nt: TGTGCCAGCAGTACAACCGATTTGGGACCCCACAATGAGCAGTTCTTC
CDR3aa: CASSTTDLGPHNEQFF

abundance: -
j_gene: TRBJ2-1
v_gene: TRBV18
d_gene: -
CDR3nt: TGTGCCAGCTCCCTTCTCGGATGGAGGGTGGGTGAGCAGTTCTTC
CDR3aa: CASSLLGWRVGEQFF

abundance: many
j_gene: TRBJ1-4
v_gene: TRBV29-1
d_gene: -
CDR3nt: TGCAGCGTTGTGGATGAAAAACTGTTTTTT
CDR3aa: CSVVDEKLFF

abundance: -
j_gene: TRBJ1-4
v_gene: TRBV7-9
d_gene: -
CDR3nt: TGTGCCAGCAGCTTGGGTTATAATGAAAAACTGTTTTTT
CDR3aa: CASSLGYNEKLFF

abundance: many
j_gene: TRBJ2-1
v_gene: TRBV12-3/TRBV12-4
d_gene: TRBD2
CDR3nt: TGTGCCAGCGGTACACCTAGGACTAGCGGGGGCTCTCAGTTCTTC
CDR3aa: CASGTPRTSGGSQFF

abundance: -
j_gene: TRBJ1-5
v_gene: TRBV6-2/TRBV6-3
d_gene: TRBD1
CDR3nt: TGTGCCAGCAGTTACGATATTGGGACAGGGGTGGTCAATCAGCCCCAGCATTTT
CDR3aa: CASSYDIGTGVVNQPQHF

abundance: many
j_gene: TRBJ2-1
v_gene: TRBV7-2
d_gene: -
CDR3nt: TGTGCCAGCAGCTTCCCACCGGGATACTATGAGCAGTTCTTC
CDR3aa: CASSFPPGYYEQFF

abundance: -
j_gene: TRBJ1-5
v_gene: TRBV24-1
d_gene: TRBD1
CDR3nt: TGTGCCACCAGTGATTCGACAGGGCAGGCCCAGCATTTT
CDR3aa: CATSDSTGQAQHF

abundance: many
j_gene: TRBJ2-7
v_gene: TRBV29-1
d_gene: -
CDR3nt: TGCAGGAGGACCGACTTCTCCTACGAGCAGTACTTC
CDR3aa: CRRTDFSYEQYF

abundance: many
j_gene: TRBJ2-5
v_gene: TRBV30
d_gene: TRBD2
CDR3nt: TGTGCCTGGAGTGTAGGATTAGCGGGAGGGGAGACCCAGTACTTC
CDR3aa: CAWSVGLAGGETQYF

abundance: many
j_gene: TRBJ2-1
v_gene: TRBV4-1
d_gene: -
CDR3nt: TGCGCCAGCAGCCAAGATGGTCCGACTGGCAGATACTTC
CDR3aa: CASSQDGPTGRYF

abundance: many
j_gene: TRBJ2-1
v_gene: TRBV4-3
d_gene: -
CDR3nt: TGCGCCAGCAGCCAAACCCACCTACGCGATGAGCAGTTCTTC
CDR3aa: CASSQTHLRDEQFF

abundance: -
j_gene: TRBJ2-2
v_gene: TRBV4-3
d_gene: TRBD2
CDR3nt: TGCGCCAGCAGCCACTTAGCGGGAGGGACGCCCGGGGAGCTGTTTTTT
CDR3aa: CASSHLAGGTPGELFF

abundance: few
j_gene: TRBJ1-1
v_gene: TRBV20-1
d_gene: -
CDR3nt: TGCAGTGCTAGAGATTGGGGCAGGCAGAGGGCAGAAGCTTTCTTT
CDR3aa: CSARDWGRQRAEAFF

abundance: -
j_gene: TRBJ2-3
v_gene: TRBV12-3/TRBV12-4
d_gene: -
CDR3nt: TGTGCCAGCAGAAAGCCGGGACACCTCACAGATACGCAGTATTTT
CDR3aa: CASRKPGHLTDTQYF

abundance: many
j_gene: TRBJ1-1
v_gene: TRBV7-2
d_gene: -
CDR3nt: TGTGCCAGCAAGTTCACAGGGAGAGTGGGGAAGACTGAAGCTTTCTTT
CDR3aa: CASKFTGRVGKTEAFF

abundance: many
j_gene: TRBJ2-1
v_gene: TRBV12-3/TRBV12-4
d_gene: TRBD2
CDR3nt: TGTGCCAGCAGCCCCGGGACTAGCTCCAATGAGCAGTTCTTC
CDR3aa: CASSPGTSSNEQFF

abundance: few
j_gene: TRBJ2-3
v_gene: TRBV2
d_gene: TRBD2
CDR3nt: TGTGCCAGCAGTCCCAGTCTAGCGGACCCGAGCACAGATACGCAGTATTTT
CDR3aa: CASSPSLADPSTDTQYF

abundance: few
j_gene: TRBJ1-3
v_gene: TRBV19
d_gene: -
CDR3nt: TGTGCCAGTAGGGCTCACTCTGGAAACACCATATATTTT
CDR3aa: CASRAHSGNTIYF

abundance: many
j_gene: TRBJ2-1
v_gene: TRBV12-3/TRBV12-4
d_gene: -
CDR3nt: TGTGCCAGCAGTTTGCAGGGAGGCAATGAGCAGTTCTTC
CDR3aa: CASSLQGGNEQFF

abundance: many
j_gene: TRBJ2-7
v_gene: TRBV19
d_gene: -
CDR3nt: TGTGCCAGTAGTTACAGCGAGAGGGGCGAGCAGTACTTC
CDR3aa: CASSYSERGEQYF

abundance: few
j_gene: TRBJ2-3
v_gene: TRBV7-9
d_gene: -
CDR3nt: TGTGCCAGCAGCTTAGGCGGGGCGTGGGCAGATACGCAGTATTTT
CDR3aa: CASSLGGAWADTQYF

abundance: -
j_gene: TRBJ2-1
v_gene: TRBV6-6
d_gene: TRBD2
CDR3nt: TGTGCCAGCAGTTACTCGCTACTAGCGGGAGTCGGGGGCTATGAGCAGTTCTTC
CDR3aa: CASSYSLLAGVGGYEQFF

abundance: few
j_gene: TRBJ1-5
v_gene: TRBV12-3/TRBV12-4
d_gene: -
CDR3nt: TGTGCCAGCAGTCTCCCGGGACGGGATAGCAATCAGCCCCAGCATTTT
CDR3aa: CASSLPGRDSNQPQHF

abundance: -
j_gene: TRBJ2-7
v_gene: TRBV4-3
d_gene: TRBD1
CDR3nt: TGCGCCAGCAGCCACATGGCAGGGGGCAAACCCTTCTCCTACGAGCAGTACTTC
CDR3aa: CASSHMAGGKPFSYEQYF

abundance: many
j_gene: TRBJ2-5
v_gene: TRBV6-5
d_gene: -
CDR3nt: TGTGCCAGCAGTTACTCGTTTGCAGGGTGGGAGACCCAGTACTTC
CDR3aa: CASSYSFAGWETQYF

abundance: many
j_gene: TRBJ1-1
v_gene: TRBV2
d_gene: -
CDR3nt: TGTGCCAGCAGTGAAGGCGGGGAGGACACTGAAGCTTTCTTT
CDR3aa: CASSEGGEDTEAFF

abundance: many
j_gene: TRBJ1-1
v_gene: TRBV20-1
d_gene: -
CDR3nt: TGCAGTGCTAGGACTATAACTGGAACTGAAGCTTTCTTT
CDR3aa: CSARTITGTEAFF

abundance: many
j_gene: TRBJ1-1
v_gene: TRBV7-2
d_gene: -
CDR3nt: TGTGCCAGCAGCTTACCGCGTTTAAACACTGAAGCTTTCTTT
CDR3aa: CASSLPRLNTEAFF

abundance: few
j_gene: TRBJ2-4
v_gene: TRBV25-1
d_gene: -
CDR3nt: TGTGCCAGCAGTGGAACAGGCATAGCCAAAAACATTCAGTACTTC
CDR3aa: CASSGTGIAKNIQYF

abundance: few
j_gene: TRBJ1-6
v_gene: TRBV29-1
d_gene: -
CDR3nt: TGCAGCGTATCCACAGGTGGCGGAGAAGCTTCACCCCTCCACTTT
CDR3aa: CSVSTGGGEASPLHF

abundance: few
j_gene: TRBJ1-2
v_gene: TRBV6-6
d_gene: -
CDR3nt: TGTGCCAGCAGTGCAACAGGCCGGGGCGGGAATGGCTACACCTTC
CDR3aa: CASSATGRGGNGYTF

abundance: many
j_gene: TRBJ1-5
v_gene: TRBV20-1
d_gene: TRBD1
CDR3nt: TGCAGTGCTGTAGAGGGACAGGTCAATCAGCCCCAGCATTTT
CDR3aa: CSAVEGQVNQPQHF

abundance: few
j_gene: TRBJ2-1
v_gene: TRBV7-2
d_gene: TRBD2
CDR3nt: TGTGCCAGCCGGGGACTAGTCGGAAAGCAGTTCTTC
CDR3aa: CASRGLVGKQFF

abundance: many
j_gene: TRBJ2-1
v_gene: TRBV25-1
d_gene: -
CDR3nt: TGTGCCAGCCGTGGGGGGGGCATCGTAGGCGAGCAGTTCTTC
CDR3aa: CASRGGGIVGEQFF

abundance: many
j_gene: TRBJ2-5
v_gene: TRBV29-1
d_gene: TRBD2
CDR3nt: TGCAGCGTTCCCCAAGGGAGCGGGATAATGCAAGAGACCCAGTACTTC
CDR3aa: CSVPQGSGIMQETQYF

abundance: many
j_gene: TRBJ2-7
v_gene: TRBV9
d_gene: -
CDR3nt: TGTGCCAGCTCACAGGAGACTTCCTACGAGCAGTACTTC
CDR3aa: CASSQETSYEQYF

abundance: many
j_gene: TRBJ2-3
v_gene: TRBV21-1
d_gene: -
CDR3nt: TGTGCCAGCAGCAAAGTCGAAAGGGAGGGCACAGATACGCAGTATTTT
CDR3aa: CASSKVEREGTDTQYF

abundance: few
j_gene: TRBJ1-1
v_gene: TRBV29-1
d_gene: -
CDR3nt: TGCAGCGTTGGCACGTTGAACACTGAAGCTTTCTTT
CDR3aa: CSVGTLNTEAFF

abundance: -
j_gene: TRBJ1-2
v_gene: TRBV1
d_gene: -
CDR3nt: TGCACCAGCAGCCAAGATTCCAGGGCGCTGATCGAGTATGGCTACACCTTC
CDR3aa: CTSSQDSRALIEYGYTF

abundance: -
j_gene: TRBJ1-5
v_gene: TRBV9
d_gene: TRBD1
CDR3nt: TGTGCCAGCAGCGTAGGGGACAGGGGGATTCAGCCCCAGCATTTT
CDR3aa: CASSVGDRGIQPQHF

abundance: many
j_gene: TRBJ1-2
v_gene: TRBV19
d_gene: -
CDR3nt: TGTGCCAGTAGTATAGGACCGGCTAACTATGGCTACACCTTC
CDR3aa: CASSIGPANYGYTF

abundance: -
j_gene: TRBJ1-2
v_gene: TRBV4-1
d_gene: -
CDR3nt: TGCGCCAGCAGCCAAGAGTTCGGAACCTATGGCTACACCTTC
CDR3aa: CASSQEFGTYGYTF

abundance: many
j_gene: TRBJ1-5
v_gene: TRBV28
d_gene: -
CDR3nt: TGTGCCAGCAGTCCCCAAACCTTCAGGGGCAGTCAGCCCCAGCATTTT
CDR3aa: CASSPQTFRGSQPQHF

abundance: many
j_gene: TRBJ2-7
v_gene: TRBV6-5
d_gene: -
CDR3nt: TGTGCCAGCTCAGAAGACATTGGGGGCAACGAGCAGTACTTC
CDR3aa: CASSEDIGGNEQYF